A single sample is the source of the 4 T cell receptor beta chains below, sequenced in a study of blood T cell repertoires in COVID-19. The repertoire was sequenced with immunoSEQ multiplex PCR; TCRdb's copy has only in-frame clones and lacks some. The data hold under 200,000 clones, with about four fifths observed a single time. Input material: PBMCs or T cells enriched from blood (not recorded which). The receptors were gathered from a woman aged 55-70 years who had recovered from COVID-19.

This clone was recorded only once. The J gene is TRBJ2-7, the V gene TRBV5-6, with TRBD1 matching 10 bases. With V trimmed by 3 bases and J by 4 bases, 4 bases remained unmatched. CDR1 SGHDT and CDR2 YYEEEE come from the germline V gene. This CDR3 has 14 amino acids. The CDR3 reads CASSWDRGRYEQYF. In nucleotides, the CDR3 is TGTGCCAGCAGCTGGGACAGGGGAAGGTACGAGCAGTACTTC.

This chain uses TRBV7-4 with TRBJ1-1, with a weak D call TRBD1 (6 bases). V lost 7 bases, J lost 7 bases, and 13 bases lay in between. Germline CDR1 reads SGHVT; CDR2 reads SQSDAQ. This CDR3 has 12 residues. The CDR3 reads CASTLLRGEAFF. The CDR3 DNA reads TGTGCCAGCACCCTACTCAGGGGTGAAGCTTTCTTT.

The chain employs TRBV30 and TRBJ1-1, with 7 bases lining up with TRBD1. Germline values: CDR1 GTSNPN, CDR2 SVGIG (reference sequence). V shed 0 bases and J 2 bases; nucleotides not matched to a gene: 9. The CDR3 loop spans 16 amino acids. This chain's CDR3 is CAWSVTRTGLNTEAFF. DNA for the CDR3: TGTGCCTGGAGTGTAACCCGGACAGGTCTCAACACTGAAGCTTTCTTT.

CDR3 amino acids: CAWRGNRYTF. CDR3 DNA sequence: TGTGCCTGGCGGGGGAACCGGTACACCTTC. J is TRBJ1-2 and V is TRBV30; perhaps TRBD1 as D (5 bases). Germline V gene lookup returns CDR1 GTSNPN and CDR2 SVGIG (reference sequence). The CDR3 is 10 amino acids. V was trimmed by 5 bases and J by 11 bases, leaving 12 bases between them. The variable domain in full, with the rest retrieved from reference TRBV30 and TRBJ1-2, is SQTIHQWPATLVQPVGSPLSLECTVEGTSNPNLYWYRQAAGRGLQLLFYSVGIGQISSEVPQNLSASRPQDRQFILSSKKLLLSDSGFYLCAWRGNRYTFGSGTRLTVV.